What follows are 19 T cell receptor beta chains derived from one specimen sequenced in a study of T cell responses to AZD1222 COVID-19 vaccine. Sequenced by immunoSEQ multiplex PCR; TCRdb stores in-frame clones only, minus some. The sample carries about 140,000 clones, under 95% recorded once. The sequenced sample was peripheral blood, obtained on day 0 of AZD1222 vaccination. These receptors originate from an adult in good health.

For the CDR3, the DNA is TGTGCCACCAGCCCCCGGGCGTCCTTCTCTGGAAACACCATATATTTT. It encodes CATSPRASFSGNTIYF. The chain combines TRBV15 with TRBJ1-3; D remains ambiguous. This CDR3 contains 16 residues. Trimming cost V 5 bases and J 0 bases, with 14 bases left between them. Germline CDR1 is LNHNV and CDR2 is YYDKDF (reference sequence).

This rearrangement joins TRBV2 to TRBJ1-2; unclear D gene. V gave up 1 base and J gave up 8 bases, with 11 bases separating them. The CDR3 loop spans 13 amino acids. Per germline, CDR1 SNHLY and CDR2 FYNNEI. The DNA of the CDR3 is TGTGCCAGCAGTGAAGTAGAGGCGTCGGGCTACACCTTC. It specifies CASSEVEASGYTF.

The V gene is TRBV5-1, the J gene TRBJ1-4, with 12 bases matching TRBD1. The length of the CDR3 is 18 residues. The ends lost 5 bases at V and 4 bases at J; junction bases unmatched: 12. The germline CDR1 and CDR2 sequences are SGHRS and YFSETQ. The CDR3 protein is CASSHTGTGGRGNEKLFF. CDR3 sequence (DNA): TGCGCCAGCAGTCATACCGGGACAGGGGGCCGAGGTAATGAAAAACTGTTTTTT.

The CDR3 spells CASPGGFGLF. CDR3 nucleotides: TGTGCCAGCCCGGGGGGATTTGGCCTCTTC. J is TRBJ1-2 and V is TRBV21-1. TRBV21-1 is deemed a pseudogene. This CDR3 has 10 residues.

The chain couples TRBV19 to TRBJ2-3; 14 nucleotides agree with TRBD2. Trimming at V came to 9 bases and at J to 4 bases, leaving 15 bases not matched to a gene. This CDR3 spans 18 amino acids. The V gene's germline CDR1 is LNHDA and CDR2 SQIVND (reference sequence). CDR3 region: CASAPTGTSGGGPDTQYF. CDR3 nucleotide sequence: TGTGCCAGCGCGCCCACTGGGACTAGCGGGGGAGGTCCAGATACGCAGTATTTT.

V usage is TRBV15 and J usage is TRBJ2-7; TRBD1 is a possible D gene (6 bases). The ends were cut back, 7 bases at V and 0 bases at J, with 16 bases in the middle. From germline, CDR1 is LNHNV and CDR2 YYDKDF (reference sequence). The CDR3 is 15 amino acids. The CDR3: CATTGWTDSSYEQYF. The CDR3 coding sequence is TGTGCCACCACCGGCTGGACGGACAGCTCCTACGAGCAGTACTTC.

This chain uses TRBV27 with TRBJ2-2; D not resolved. The V end was cut by 4 bases, the J end by 4 bases, with 13 bases between. The CDR3 spans 15 residues. Germline CDR1 MNHEY, CDR2 SMNVEV (reference sequence). The CDR3 here is CASSSPWLFTGELFF. CDR3 nucleotides: TGTGCCAGCAGTTCCCCTTGGTTGTTCACCGGGGAGCTGTTTTTT.

This chain links TRBV4-3 with TRBJ1-3, with D unresolved. Trimming pared 0 bases from V and 0 bases from J, leaving 9 bases between. The germline CDR1 and CDR2 sequences are LGHNA and YSLEER. The CDR3 is made up of 16 amino acids. CDR3 nucleotides: TGCGCCAGCAGCCAAGATTGGACGGACTCTGGAAACACCATATATTTT. As protein: CASSQDWTDSGNTIYF.

J is TRBJ1-6 and V is TRBV15; no firm D call. Trimming took off 0 bases at V and 12 bases at J, with 15 bases between the two ends. The germline V gene encodes CDR1 LNHNV and CDR2 YYDKDF (reference sequence). There are 15 residues in the CDR3. The CDR3 DNA reads as TGTGCCACCAGCAGAGAGTCCGGGCTGGGAGGACCCCTCCACTTT. It encodes CATSRESGLGGPLHF.

V gene TRBV27 combines with J gene TRBJ1-6; possibly TRBD1 for D (6 bases). Germline V gene data show CDR1 as MNHEY and CDR2 as SMNVEV (reference sequence). The CDR3 has 13 amino acids. Trimming cost V 4 bases and J 7 bases, with 8 bases left between them. CDR3 nucleotides: TGTGCCAGCAGTTCAACAGGGAATTCACCCCTCCACTTT. Amino acid sequence: CASSSTGNSPLHF.

This rearrangement joins TRBV11-2 to TRBJ2-3; D is possibly TRBD1 (5 bases). The CDR3 is 13 residues long. Trimming took off 1 base at V and 6 bases at J, with 8 bases between the two ends. CDR1 and CDR2 from the germline V gene are SGHAT and FQNNGV. In DNA form, the CDR3 reads TGTGCCAGCAGCTTAGTTGGGGCGGATACGCAGTATTTT. Translated: CASSLVGADTQYF.

About this clone itself: One end of the junction fails to match germline, which may point to a read error. This chain joins TRBV6-5 and TRBJ1-1, with D hard to call. The CDR3 contains 11 residues. Germline lookup yields CDR1 MNHEY and CDR2 SVGAGI. The CDR3 nucleotides read TGCCGGGTGGGCCCGAACACTGAAGCTTTCTTT. Translating it yields CRVGPNTEAFF.

This clone was detected only a few times. The rearrangement joins TRBV4-2 to TRBJ2-7; TRBD2 is a possible D gene (5 bases). V gave up 0 bases and J gave up 3 bases, with 15 bases separating them. The CDR3 length is 16 residues. Germline V lookup: CDR1 LGHNA, CDR2 YNFKEQ. The CDR3 nucleotides are TGTGCCAGCAGCCAAGATACCCCTAGCCCTTACTACGAGCAGTACTTC. Translating it yields CASSQDTPSPYYEQYF.

This chain links TRBV28 with TRBJ1-5; D unclear. The CDR3 has 14 amino acids. Germline V CDR1 and CDR2: MDHEN, SYDVKM. The ends were cut back, 8 bases at V and 0 bases at J, with 11 bases in the middle. CDR3 region: CASLQDYSNQPQHF. The CDR3 DNA is TGTGCCAGCCTTCAAGACTATAGCAATCAGCCCCAGCATTTT.

V is TRBV4-3 and J is TRBJ2-4, with D perhaps TRBD2 (6 bases). V was shortened by 3 bases and J by 4 bases, with 13 bases between the two germline ends. CDR1 and CDR2 (germline): LGHNA, YSLEER. The CDR3 length is 15 residues. The CDR3 is CASSHRDGGKNIQYF. The DNA for the CDR3 is TGCGCCAGCAGCCACCGGGACGGAGGGAAAAACATTCAGTACTTC.

This clone was detected only a few times. Here the CDR3 DNA reads TGCAGCGTTGGTTATACGGGAGGTTTAGAGCAGTTCTTC. It yields the protein CSVGYTGGLEQFF. J is TRBJ2-1 and V is TRBV29-1; 7 bases fit TRBD2. V gave up 4 bases and J gave up 10 bases; unmatched junction bases: 10. Germline CDR1 reads SQVTM; CDR2 reads ANQGSEA. This CDR3 has 13 amino acids.

V gene TRBV2 combines with J gene TRBJ1-6; unclear D gene. This CDR3 comprises 12 residues. Germline V gene lookup returns CDR1 SNHLY and CDR2 FYNNEI. Deletions cut 3 bases from V and 9 bases from J, with 6 bases between. CDR3 amino acids: CASSESGSPLHF. CDR3 sequence (DNA): TGTGCCAGCAGTGAGTCCGGTTCACCCCTCCACTTT. Full variable domain (missing parts from reference TRBV2 and TRBJ1-6): EPEVTQTPSHQVTQMGQEVILRCVPISNHLYFYWYRQILGQKVEFLVSFYNNEISEKSEIFDDQFSVERPDGSNFTLKIRSTKLEDSAMYFCASSESGSPLHFGNGTRLTVT.

The chain uses TRBV28 and TRBJ2-7; D is unclear. This CDR3 region has 13 residues. V was pared by 4 bases and J by 4 bases, with 11 bases between. CDR1 MDHEN and CDR2 SYDVKM come from the germline V gene. CDR3 DNA: TGTGCCAGCAGTTCCGGGTCACAATACGAGCAGTACTTC. Residues: CASSSGSQYEQYF.

This chain connects TRBV5-1 to TRBJ2-1, with D unresolved. Germline V CDR1 and CDR2: SGHRS, YFSETQ. The V end was cut by 3 bases, the J end by 4 bases, with 8 bases between. The CDR3 is made up of 13 amino acids. The CDR3 nucleotides read TGCGCCAGCAGCTCAAGGGATTACAATGAGCAGTTCTTC. Translation: CASSSRDYNEQFF.